This T cell receptor beta chain was sequenced in a study of blood T cell repertoires in COVID-19. The protocol was immunoSEQ multiplex PCR, while the TCRdb copy is restricted to in-frame clones and leaves out a portion. This table holds about 45,000 clones, roughly nine tenths found once. V was shortened by 0 bases and J by 8 bases, with 16 bases between the two germline ends. CDR3 length: 14 amino acids. CDR1 is SQVTM, CDR2 ANQGSEA, per germline. The sample consisted of peripheral blood. This rearrangement joins TRBV29-1 to TRBJ1-1, with a weak D call TRBD1 (6 bases). The TCR was taken from a man aged 70 or older with active COVID-19. The CDR3 is CSVEDTGRELEAFF. DNA of the CDR3: TGCAGCGTTGAAGATACAGGGAGGGAACTAGAAGCTTTCTTT.